What follows describes a single TCR beta chain. The sample originates from a study of OX40 agonist ivuxolimab in advanced cancers. TCRdb's table, derived via immunoSEQ multiplex PCR, lists solely in-frame clones and lacks some. The sample records about 96,000 clones, about 84% being singletons. This TCR was recovered from an adult with an advanced solid tumor such as melanoma, head and neck, liver or kidney cancer. The sample here was CD4+ or CD8+ T cells sorted from blood, taken in a trial of the OX40 agonist ivuxolimab.

CDR3 sequence: CATSRDALVGGRGNTIYF. DNA for the CDR3: TGTGCCACCAGCAGAGATGCATTGGTCGGGGGTCGGGGAAACACCATATATTTT. This chain joins TRBV15 and TRBJ1-3, with D tentatively TRBD1 (5 bases). The CDR3 contains 18 residues. V lost 0 bases and J 4 bases, leaving 19 bases between the germline ends. Germline values: CDR1 LNHNV, CDR2 YYDKDF (reference sequence).